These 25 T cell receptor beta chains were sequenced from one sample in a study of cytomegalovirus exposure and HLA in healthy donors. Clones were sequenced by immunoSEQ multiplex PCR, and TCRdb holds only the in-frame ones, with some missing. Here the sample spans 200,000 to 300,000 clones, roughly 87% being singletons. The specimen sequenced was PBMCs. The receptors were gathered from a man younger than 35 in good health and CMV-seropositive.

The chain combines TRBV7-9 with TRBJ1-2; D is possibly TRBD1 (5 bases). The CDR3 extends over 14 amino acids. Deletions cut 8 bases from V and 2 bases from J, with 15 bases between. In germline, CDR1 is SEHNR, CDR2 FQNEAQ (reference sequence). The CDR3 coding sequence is TGTGCCAGCCAAAGCACGGGGGGAAACTATGGCTACACCTTC. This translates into CASQSTGGNYGYTF.

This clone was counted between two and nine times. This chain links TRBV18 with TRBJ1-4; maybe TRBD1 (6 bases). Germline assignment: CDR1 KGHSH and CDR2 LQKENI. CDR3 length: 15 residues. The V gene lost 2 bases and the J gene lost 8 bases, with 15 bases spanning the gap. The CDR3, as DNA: TGTGCCAGCTCACCAAATGGTTCAGGGGAGGAAAAACTGTTTTTT. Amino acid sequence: CASSPNGSGEEKLFF.

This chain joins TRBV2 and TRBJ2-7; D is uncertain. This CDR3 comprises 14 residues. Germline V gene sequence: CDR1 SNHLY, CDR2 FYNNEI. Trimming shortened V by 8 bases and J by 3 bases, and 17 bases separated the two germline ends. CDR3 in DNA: TGTGCCAGCGTGCGGCAGCAAATATTCTACGAGCAGTACTTC. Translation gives CASVRQQIFYEQYF.

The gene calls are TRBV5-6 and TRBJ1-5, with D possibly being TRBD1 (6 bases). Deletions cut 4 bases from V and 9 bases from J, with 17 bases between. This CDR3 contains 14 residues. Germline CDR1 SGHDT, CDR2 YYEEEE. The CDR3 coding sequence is TGTGCCAGCAGCACCGACGGGGGGCTCGGGCCCCAGCATTTT. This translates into CASSTDGGLGPQHF.

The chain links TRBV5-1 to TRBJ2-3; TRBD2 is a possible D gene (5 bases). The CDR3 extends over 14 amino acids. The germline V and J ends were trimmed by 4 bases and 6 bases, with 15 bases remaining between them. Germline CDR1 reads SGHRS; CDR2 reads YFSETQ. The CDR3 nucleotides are TGCGCCAGCAGCACCCGGCCCCAGCGGGATACGCAGTATTTT. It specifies CASSTRPQRDTQYF.

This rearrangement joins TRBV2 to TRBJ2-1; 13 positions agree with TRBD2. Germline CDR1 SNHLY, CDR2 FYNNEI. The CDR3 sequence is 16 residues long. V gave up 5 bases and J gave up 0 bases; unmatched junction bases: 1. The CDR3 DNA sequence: TGTGCCAGCAGTCGGACTAGCGGGAGCTCCTACAATGAGCAGTTCTTC. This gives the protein CASSRTSGSSYNEQFF.

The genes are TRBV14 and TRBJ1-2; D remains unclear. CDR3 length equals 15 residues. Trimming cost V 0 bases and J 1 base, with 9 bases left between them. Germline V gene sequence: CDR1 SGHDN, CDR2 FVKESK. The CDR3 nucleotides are TGTGCCAGCAGCCAAGAGCACGGGCGTAACTATGGCTACACCTTC. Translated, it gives CASSQEHGRNYGYTF.

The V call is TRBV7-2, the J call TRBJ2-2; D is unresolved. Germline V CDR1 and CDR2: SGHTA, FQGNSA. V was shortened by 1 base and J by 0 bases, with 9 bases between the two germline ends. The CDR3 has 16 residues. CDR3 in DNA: TGTGCCAGCAGCTTAGACGGCGGAACGAACACCGGGGAGCTGTTTTTT. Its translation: CASSLDGGTNTGELFF.

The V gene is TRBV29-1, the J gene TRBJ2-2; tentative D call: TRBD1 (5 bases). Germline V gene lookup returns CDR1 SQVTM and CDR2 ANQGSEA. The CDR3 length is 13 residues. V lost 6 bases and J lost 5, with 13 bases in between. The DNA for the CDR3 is TGCAGCGTCCGATTTACAGGAACCGGGGAGCTGTTTTTT. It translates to CSVRFTGTGELFF.

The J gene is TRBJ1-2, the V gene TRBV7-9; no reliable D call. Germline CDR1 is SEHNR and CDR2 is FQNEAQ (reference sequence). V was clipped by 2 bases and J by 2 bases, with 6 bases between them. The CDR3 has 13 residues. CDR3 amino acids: CASSLSQNYGYTF. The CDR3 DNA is TGTGCCAGCAGCTTATCACAGAACTATGGCTACACCTTC.

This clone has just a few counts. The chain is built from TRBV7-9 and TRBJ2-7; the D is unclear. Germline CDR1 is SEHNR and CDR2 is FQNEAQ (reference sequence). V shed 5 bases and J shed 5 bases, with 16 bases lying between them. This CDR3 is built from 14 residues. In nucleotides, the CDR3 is TGTGCCAGCAGCCCTGCCACAGTAATCCACGAGCAGTACTTC. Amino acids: CASSPATVIHEQYF. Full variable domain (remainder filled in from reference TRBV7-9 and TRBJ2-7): DTGVSQNPRHKITKRGQNVTFRCDPISEHNRLYWYRQTLGQGPEFLTYFQNEAQLEKSRLLSDRFSAERPKGSFSTLEIQRTEQGDSAMYLCASSPATVIHEQYFGPGTRLTVT.

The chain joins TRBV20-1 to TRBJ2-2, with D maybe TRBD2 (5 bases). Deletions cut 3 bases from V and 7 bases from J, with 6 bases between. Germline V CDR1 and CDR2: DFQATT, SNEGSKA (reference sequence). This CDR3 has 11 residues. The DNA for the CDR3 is TGCAGTGCTAGCGGGGTCGGGGAGCTGTTTTTT. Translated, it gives CSASGVGELFF.

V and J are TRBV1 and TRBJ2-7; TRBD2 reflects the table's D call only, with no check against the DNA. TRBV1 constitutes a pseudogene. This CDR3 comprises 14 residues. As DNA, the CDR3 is TGCACCAGCACTCCTCGGAGCGGGTCCTACGAGCAGTACTTC. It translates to CTSTPRSGSYEQYF.

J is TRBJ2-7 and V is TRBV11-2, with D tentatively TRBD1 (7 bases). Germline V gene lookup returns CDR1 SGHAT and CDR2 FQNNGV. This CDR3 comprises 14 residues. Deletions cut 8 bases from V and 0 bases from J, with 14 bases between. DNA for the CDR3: TGTGCCAGCCAGGGGGACTTCAGCTCCTACGAGCAGTACTTC. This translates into CASQGDFSSYEQYF.

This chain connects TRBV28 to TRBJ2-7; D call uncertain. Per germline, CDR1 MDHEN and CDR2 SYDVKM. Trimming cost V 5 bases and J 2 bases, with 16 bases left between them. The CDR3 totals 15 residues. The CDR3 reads CASSAQVGWTYEQYF. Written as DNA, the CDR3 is TGTGCCAGCAGTGCTCAGGTGGGGTGGACCTACGAGCAGTACTTC.

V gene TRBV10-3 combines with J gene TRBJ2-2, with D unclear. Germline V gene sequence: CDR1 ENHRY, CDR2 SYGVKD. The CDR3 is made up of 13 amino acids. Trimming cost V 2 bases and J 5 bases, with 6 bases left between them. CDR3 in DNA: TGTGCCATCAGTGAGAGGGTTACCGGGGAGCTGTTTTTT. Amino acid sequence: CAISERVTGELFF.

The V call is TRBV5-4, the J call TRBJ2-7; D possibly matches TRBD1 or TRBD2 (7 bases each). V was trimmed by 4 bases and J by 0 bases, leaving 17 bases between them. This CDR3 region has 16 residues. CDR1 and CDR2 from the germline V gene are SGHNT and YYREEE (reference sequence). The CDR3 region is CASSPQGGELSYEQYF. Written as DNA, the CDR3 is TGTGCCAGCAGCCCCCAGGGGGGGGAACTCTCCTACGAGCAGTACTTC.

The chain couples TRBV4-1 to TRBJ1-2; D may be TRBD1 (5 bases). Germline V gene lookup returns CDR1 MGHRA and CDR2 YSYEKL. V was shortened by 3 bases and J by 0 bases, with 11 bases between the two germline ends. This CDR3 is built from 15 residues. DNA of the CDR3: TGCGCCAGCAGCCACCCTGGGGCAACTAACTATGGCTACACCTTC. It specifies CASSHPGATNYGYTF.

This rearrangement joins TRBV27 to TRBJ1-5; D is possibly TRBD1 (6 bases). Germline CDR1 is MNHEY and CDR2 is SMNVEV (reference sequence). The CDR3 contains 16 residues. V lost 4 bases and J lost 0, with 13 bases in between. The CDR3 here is CASSSRGTYSNQPQHF. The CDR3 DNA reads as TGTGCCAGCAGTTCGAGGGGGACTTATAGCAATCAGCCCCAGCATTTT.

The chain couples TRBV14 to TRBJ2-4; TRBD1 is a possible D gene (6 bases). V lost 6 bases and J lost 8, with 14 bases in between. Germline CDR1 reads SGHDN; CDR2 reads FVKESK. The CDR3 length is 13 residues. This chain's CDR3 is CASRSTGTDIQYF. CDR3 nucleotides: TGTGCCAGCAGGAGTACAGGGACGGACATTCAGTACTTC.

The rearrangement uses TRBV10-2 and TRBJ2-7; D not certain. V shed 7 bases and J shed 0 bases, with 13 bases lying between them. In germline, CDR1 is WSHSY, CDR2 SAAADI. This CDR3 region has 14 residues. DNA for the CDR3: TGCGCCAGCAACCCCCGCGACTCCTCCTACGAGCAGTACTTC. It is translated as CASNPRDSSYEQYF.

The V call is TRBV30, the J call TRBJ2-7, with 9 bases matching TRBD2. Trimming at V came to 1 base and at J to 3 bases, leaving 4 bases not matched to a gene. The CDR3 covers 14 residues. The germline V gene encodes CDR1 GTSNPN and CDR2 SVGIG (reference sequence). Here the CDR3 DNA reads TGTGCCTGGAGTGAGCTAGCGGGGAGCTACGAGCAGTACTTC. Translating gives CAWSELAGSYEQYF.

The CDR3 DNA reads TGTGCCAGCAGTACCAGGACAGGGGGGGTAAACATTCAGTACTTC. The encoded protein is CASSTRTGGVNIQYF. The rearrangement links TRBV6-5 to TRBJ2-4; 10 bases match TRBD1. The CDR3 sequence is 15 residues long. From germline, CDR1 is MNHEY and CDR2 SVGAGI. V was pared by 5 bases and J by 6 bases, with 7 bases of the junction left unmatched.

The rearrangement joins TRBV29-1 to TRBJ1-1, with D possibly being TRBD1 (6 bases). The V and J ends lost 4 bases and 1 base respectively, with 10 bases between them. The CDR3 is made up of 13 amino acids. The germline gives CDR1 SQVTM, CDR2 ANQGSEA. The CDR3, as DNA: TGCAGCGTTGTTCAGGGGCGGAACACTGAAGCTTTCTTT. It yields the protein CSVVQGRNTEAFF.

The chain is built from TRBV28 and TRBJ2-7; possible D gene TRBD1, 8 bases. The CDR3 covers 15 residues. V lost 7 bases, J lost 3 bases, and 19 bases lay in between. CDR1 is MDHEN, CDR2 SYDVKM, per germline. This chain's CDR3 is CASTPGGGQGYEQYF. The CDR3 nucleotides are TGTGCCAGCACCCCGGGAGGTGGACAGGGCTACGAGCAGTACTTC.